These 17 T cell receptor beta chains were all obtained from the same sample, sequenced in a study of Ad26.COV2.S vaccination and SARS-CoV-2 variants. Produced via immunoSEQ multiplex PCR; TCRdb's table is partial and in-frame only. The data contain around 400,000 clones, approximately 90% of them singletons. Treatment here: roughly 19 received Ad26.COV2.S at low or high dose, single or two shots; a few received placebo; per-sample allocation not given. After the first vaccine or placebo injection, samples were drawn on day 63. The material was peripheral blood, obtained in a trial of Ad26.COV2.S vaccine versus placebo. The receptor source for this set is a person aged 18-60 years who received the Ad26.COV2.S COVID-19 vaccine or a placebo.

The chain carries TRBV29-1 and TRBJ2-7; TRBD1 matches at 8 bases. The germline V gene has CDR1 SQVTM and CDR2 ANQGSEA. Trimming took 5 bases from V and 6 from J; bases not matched to a gene: 6. CDR3 length: 12 amino acids. CDR3 DNA sequence: TGCAGCGTTCGAAATCAGGGGGCCGAGCAGTACTTC. Protein: CSVRNQGAEQYF.

The genes are TRBV18 and TRBJ1-1, with no clear D. This CDR3 has 13 amino acids. CDR1 and CDR2 from the germline V gene are KGHSH and LQKENI. The V gene lost 5 bases and the J gene lost 1 base, with 8 bases spanning the gap. The CDR3 loop is CASSFEENTEAFF. The CDR3 region has the DNA TGTGCCAGCTCATTTGAAGAGAACACTGAAGCTTTCTTT.

The sample holds a few counts of this clone. V and J are TRBV12-3 or TRBV12-4 and TRBJ1-1; no clear D. The CDR3 extends over 12 amino acids. The germline V and J ends were trimmed by 4 bases and 8 bases, with 11 bases remaining between them. The CDR3 nucleotides read TGTGCCAGCAGTTCGTCCATCTCCGAAGCTTTCTTT. Its translation: CASSSSISEAFF.

The chain combines TRBV29-1 with TRBJ1-2; TRBD1 matches at 10 bases. CDR1 is SQVTM and CDR2 is ANQGSEA in the germline V gene. The ends lost 7 bases at V and 4 bases at J; junction bases unmatched: 9. The CDR3 covers 14 residues. The CDR3 here is CSGLSRDRGYGYTF. The CDR3 DNA is TGCAGCGGTCTATCCCGGGACAGGGGCTATGGCTACACCTTC. Variable domain in full (rest from reference TRBV29-1 and TRBJ1-2): SAVISQKPSRDICQRGTSLTIQCQVDSQVTMMFWYRQQPGQSLTLIATANQGSEATYESGFVIDKFPISRPNLTFSTLTVSNMSPEDSSIYLCSGLSRDRGYGYTFGSGTRLTVV.

With respect to this clone: One junction end disagrees with the germline gene, perhaps due to a read error. The chain recombines TRBV24-1 with TRBJ1-1; D is ambiguous. Germline values: CDR1 KGHDR, CDR2 SFDVKD. This CDR3 has 13 residues. CDR3 residues: CATSPRENTETFF. CDR3 DNA sequence: TGTGCCACCTCGCCTAGGGAGAACACTGAAACTTTCTTT.

This clone was seen only a few times. The chain joins TRBV5-5 to TRBJ2-2; 7 nucleotides match TRBD1. The CDR3 contains 13 residues. With 10 bases clipped from V and 1 base from J, the junction kept 4 bases outside the gene matches. Germline V gene data show CDR1 as SGHKS and CDR2 as YYEKEE (reference sequence). CDR3 region: CASTGKNTGELFF. The CDR3, as DNA: TGTGCCTCGACAGGGAAGAACACCGGGGAGCTGTTTTTT.

This sequence joins TRBV28 and TRBJ1-2; D gene unclear. V gave up 2 bases and J gave up 2 bases, with 6 bases separating them. The CDR3 spans 13 residues. CDR1 and CDR2 from the germline V gene are MDHEN and SYDVKM. The CDR3, as DNA: TGTGCCAGCAGTTTAGGGCAAAACTATGGCTACACCTTC. Its protein product is CASSLGQNYGYTF.

The chain uses TRBV20-1 and TRBJ1-2, with D possibly matching TRBD1 (5 bases). V lost 3 bases to trimming and J lost 2 bases, with 13 bases between them. Germline-derived CDR1 and CDR2 are DFQATT and SNEGSKA (reference sequence). The CDR3 has 14 amino acids. The CDR3: CSASSGGYNYGYTF. In nucleotides, the CDR3 is TGCAGTGCTAGTTCGGGGGGTTACAACTATGGCTACACCTTC.

The chain combines TRBV3-1 (or the pseudogene TRBV3-2) with TRBJ1-2, with D perhaps TRBD1 (5 bases). Looked up from germline, CDR1 is LGHDT and CDR2 is YNNKEL (reference sequence). Between the trimmed V and J ends, which lost 3 bases and 2 bases, there was a span of 16 bases. The CDR3 covers 16 residues. CDR3 in amino acids: CASSHSNVRGNYGYTF. The CDR3 nucleotides read TGTGCCAGCAGCCATTCCAACGTGAGGGGAAACTATGGCTACACCTTC.

The chain carries TRBV4-3 and TRBJ2-1, with TRBD2 matching over 9 bases. The CDR3 contains 15 residues. Germline trimming cut 0 bases from V and 8 bases from J; bases unmatched to any gene: 5. Looked up from germline, CDR1 is LGHNA and CDR2 is YSLEER. For the CDR3, the DNA is TGCGCCAGCAGCCAAGAGCCAGCGGGAGGCCATGAGCAGTTCTTC. It is translated as CASSQEPAGGHEQFF.

The chain couples TRBV15 to TRBJ1-6; 7 bases are shared with TRBD1. From germline, CDR1 is LNHNV and CDR2 YYDKDF (reference sequence). The CDR3 spans 17 residues. The V and J ends lost 1 base and 2 bases, in that order; junction bases with no gene match: 5. In nucleotides, the CDR3 is TGTGCCACCAGCAGAGGTAGGACAGGAACCTATAATTCACCCCTCCACTTT. Translation: CATSRGRTGTYNSPLHF.

This clone was recorded a few times. A read error is possible here, since a much larger clone lies one base away. The chain has TRBV2 and TRBJ2-7, with unresolved D. The CDR3 has 11 residues. With 3 bases removed from V and 0 bases from J, the gap between germline ends came to 0 bases. CDR1 and CDR2 from the germline V gene are SNHLY and FYNNEI. In DNA form, the CDR3 reads TGTGCCAGCAGTGACTCCTACGAGCAGTACTTC. Encoded protein: CASSDSYEQYF.

The chain carries TRBV27 and TRBJ2-3; the match to TRBD2 covers 7 bases. This CDR3 comprises 15 residues. Germline loops: CDR1 MNHEY, CDR2 SMNVEV (reference sequence). V lost 2 bases and J lost 2; bases outside the gene matches: 4. This chain's CDR3 is CASSLAGANTDTQYF. CDR3 nucleotides: TGTGCCAGCAGTTTAGCGGGAGCCAACACAGATACGCAGTATTTT.

This rearrangement joins TRBV9 to TRBJ1-3; no definite D call. Germline CDR1 and CDR2: SGDLS and YYNGEE. Between the trimmed V and J ends, which lost 0 bases and 0 bases, there was a span of 10 bases. The CDR3 covers 16 residues. The CDR3: CASSVGVVLSGNTIYF. Here the CDR3 DNA reads TGTGCCAGCAGCGTAGGGGTCGTCCTCTCTGGAAACACCATATATTTT.

This chain uses TRBV4-3 with TRBJ2-2, with TRBD2 matching 15 bases. This CDR3 is 18 amino acids long. V trimming: 4 bases; J trimming: 3 bases; junction bases outside the gene matches: 6. CDR1 LGHNA and CDR2 YSLEER come from the germline V gene. The CDR3 coding sequence is TGCGCCAGCAGCCTCATAGGACTAGCGGGAGGGTACACCGGGGAGCTGTTTTTT. This gives the protein CASSLIGLAGGYTGELFF.

This clone was seen just once. The genes are TRBV28 and TRBJ2-3; TRBD1 agrees at 7 bases. This CDR3 region has 14 residues. Germline CDR1 is MDHEN and CDR2 is SYDVKM. The junction had 7 bases not matched to a gene; V was cut back by 4 bases and J by 6 bases. The CDR3 coding sequence is TGTGCCAGCAGTTCTATTACAGGGGCCGATACGCAGTATTTT. Encoded protein: CASSSITGADTQYF.

The chain carries TRBV10-2 and TRBJ2-1; the D is unclear. The CDR3 loop spans 13 amino acids. Germline assignment: CDR1 WSHSY and CDR2 SAAADI. With 4 bases removed from V and 4 bases from J, the gap between germline ends came to 8 bases. The CDR3 sequence: CASSGGFYNEQFF. The CDR3 DNA sequence: TGCGCCAGCAGTGGGGGTTTTTACAATGAGCAGTTCTTC.